The next 30 T cell receptor beta chains were all read from a single sample in a study of blood T cells in healthy people across ages. The use of a sample-barcoded 5' primer and a J-beta primer mix characterized a second PCR of roughly 7 to 12 cycles. TCRdb itself ran the 5' RACE reads through MiXCR, one entry per CDR3 protein. This table holds roughly 800,000 distinct CDR3 sequences, 53% found once. Sequencing was performed on blood. The receptors originated from a man older than 75 in good health.

The CDR3 DNA follows: TGTGCCAGCAGCCGGGACGGAGCGGCCCACAATGAGCAGTTCTTC. It is translated as CASSRDGAAHNEQFF. The chain joins TRBV5-5 to TRBJ2-1, with D perhaps being TRBD1 or TRBD2 (5 bases each). Germline CDR1 SGHKS, CDR2 YYEKEE (reference sequence). The CDR3 runs to 15 residues. V was shortened by 4 bases and J by 5 bases, with 16 bases between the two germline ends.

This clonotype came up a few times. This rearrangement joins TRBV6-2 or TRBV6-3 to TRBJ1-2, with D possibly matching TRBD1 (6 bases). Trimming shortened V by 5 bases and J by 8 bases, and 12 bases separated the two germline ends. Germline values: CDR1 MNHEY, CDR2 SVGEGT. CDR3 size: 12 residues. CDR3 region: CASSPSTGGYTF. CDR3 nucleotides: TGTGCCAGCAGTCCCTCGACAGGCGGCTACACCTTC.

The rearrangement uses TRBV28 and TRBJ2-4, with no clear D. This CDR3 is 17 amino acids long. V was trimmed by 3 bases and J by 0 bases, leaving 15 bases between them. Germline lookup yields CDR1 MDHEN and CDR2 SYDVKM. Here the CDR3 DNA reads TGTGCCAGCAGTTTTCCCCACCCGGTTTTAGCCAAAAACATTCAGTACTTC. Protein: CASSFPHPVLAKNIQYF. The entire variable domain, with the rest obtained from reference TRBV28 and TRBJ2-4, is as follows: DVKVTQSSRYLVKRTGEKVFLECVQDMDHENMFWYRQDPGLGLRLIYFSYDVKMKEKGDIPEGYSVSREKKERFSLILESASTNQTSMYLCASSFPHPVLAKNIQYFGAGTRLSVL.

This clonotype came up once. The genes are TRBV20-1 and TRBJ2-7; D is unclear. The J call is uncertain, as TRBJ2-5 better fits the DNA end. This CDR3 contains 13 residues. Germline assignment: CDR1 DFQATT and CDR2 SNEGSKA (reference sequence). This CDR3 is CSARWPSQETQYF. DNA for the CDR3: TGCAGTGCTAGATGGCCGTCCCAAGAGACCCAGTACTTC.

The rearrangement joins TRBV7-8 to TRBJ2-7; 10 nucleotides align to TRBD1. CDR3 length: 14 residues. V gave up 7 bases and J gave up 2 bases; unmatched junction bases: 5. Germline V gene sequence: CDR1 SGHVS, CDR2 FQNEAQ. Here the CDR3 DNA reads TGTGCCAGCAACCCCGGGACAGGGGCCTACGAGCAGTACTTC. This sequence encodes CASNPGTGAYEQYF.

This clonotype was counted only a few times. This chain uses TRBV20-1 with TRBJ2-7; D is undetermined. The J call could be wrong; TRBJ2-5 is a better fit for the DNA end. CDR3 length: 13 residues. The germline CDR1 and CDR2 sequences are DFQATT and SNEGSKA (reference sequence). The CDR3 protein is CSARPMRQETQYF. DNA for the CDR3: TGCAGTGCTCGACCGATGCGGCAAGAGACCCAGTACTTC.

The V gene is TRBV25-1, the J gene TRBJ2-3, with 7 bases lining up with TRBD1. CDR1 is MGHDK and CDR2 is SYGVNS in the germline V gene. V dropped 6 bases and J dropped 2; count of bases not matched to a gene: 5. The CDR3 totals 14 residues. The CDR3 coding sequence is TGTGCCAGCAGAAGGACAGGAGACACAGATACGCAGTATTTT. Translation gives CASRRTGDTDTQYF.

V and J are TRBV20-1 and TRBJ2-1, with D perhaps TRBD2 (7 bases). Germline loops: CDR1 DFQATT, CDR2 SNEGSKA (reference sequence). CDR3 length equals 17 residues. The V end lost 0 bases, the J end lost 3 bases, and 18 bases lay between the germline ends. DNA for the CDR3: TGCAGTGCTAGAGATCCAAGGAGGGGGGGAAACTACAATGAGCAGTTCTTC. Amino acids: CSARDPRRGGNYNEQFF.

The sample holds a few counts of this clonotype. The CDR3 DNA is TGTGCCAGCAGCGTAGTAGCGCGAACGGGGGACAGATACGCGTATTTT. Its translation is CASSVVARTGDRYAYF. The chain joins TRBV9 to TRBJ2-3; perhaps TRBD1 as D (7 bases). Between the trimmed V and J ends, which lost 0 bases and 14 bases, there was a span of 25 bases. The CDR3 consists of 16 residues. CDR1 and CDR2 (germline): SGDLS, YYNGEE.

V is TRBV11-2 and J is TRBJ2-3; perhaps TRBD2 as D (6 bases). V was cut by 4 bases and J by 2 bases, with 13 bases left in between. The CDR3 loop spans 15 amino acids. Per the germline V gene, CDR1 is SGHAT and CDR2 is FQNNGV. The DNA for the CDR3 is TGTGCCAGCAGCTCATTCCGGACTACCACAGATACGCAGTATTTT. The encoded protein is CASSSFRTTTDTQYF. The variable domain in full, with the rest retrieved from reference TRBV11-2 and TRBJ2-3, is EAGVAQSPRYKIIEKRQSVAFWCNPISGHATLYWYQQILGQGPKLLIQFQNNGVVDDSQLPKDRFSAERLKGVDSTLKIQPAKLEDSAVYLCASSSFRTTTDTQYFGPGTRLTVL.

The gene calls are TRBV20-1 and TRBJ2-1; TRBD2 might be the D (5 bases). Germline values: CDR1 DFQATT, CDR2 SNEGSKA (reference sequence). Trimming stripped 3 bases from V and 9 bases from J, with 6 bases between. The CDR3 totals 10 residues. The CDR3 DNA reads TGCAGTGCTAGGGACTTTGAGCAGTTCTTC. It codes for CSARDFEQFF.

The gene calls are TRBV6-5 and TRBJ2-5, with 8 bases fitting TRBD2. V dropped 6 bases and J dropped 11; count of bases not matched to a gene: 20. Germline CDR1 reads MNHEY; CDR2 reads SVGAGI. The CDR3 runs 16 residues. This chain's CDR3 is CASSIEGTGGRGVQYF. The DNA for the CDR3 is TGTGCCAGCAGCATCGAGGGAACGGGAGGGAGGGGGGTGCAGTACTTC.

CDR3 protein: CASSEYVGQGTDTQYF. The CDR3 DNA sequence: TGTGCCAGCAGTGAATATGTTGGACAGGGGACAGATACGCAGTATTTT. The chain uses TRBV25-1 and TRBJ2-3; 9 positions match TRBD1. The CDR3 is 16 amino acids. V was clipped by 0 bases and J by 3 bases; unmatched bases: 4. Germline V gene sequence: CDR1 MGHDK, CDR2 SYGVNS.

This clonotype has more than one count but fewer than ten. The chain recombines TRBV24-1 with TRBJ2-3; D tentatively fits TRBD1 or TRBD2 (5 bases each). Trimming left V 9 bases short and J 5 bases short, with 14 bases between. The CDR3 length is 13 residues. Germline V CDR1 and CDR2: KGHDR, SFDVKD. The CDR3 loop reads CATAVAGRDTQYF. Here the CDR3 DNA reads TGTGCCACCGCAGTGGCAGGGAGAGATACGCAGTATTTT.

V is TRBV4-1 and J is TRBJ2-2; the match to TRBD2 covers 16 bases. The CDR3 covers 19 residues. Unmatched junction bases numbered 5, after V lost 0 bases and J lost 4 bases. Germline V gene data show CDR1 as MGHRA and CDR2 as YSYEKL. The CDR3 coding sequence is TGCGCCAGCAGCCAAGAGGGACTAGCGGGAGGGCCTGGCACCGGGGAGCTGTTTTTT. Translating gives CASSQEGLAGGPGTGELFF.

This clonotype has only a few counts. The rearrangement uses TRBV4-1 and TRBJ1-2; D not resolved. Per the germline V gene, CDR1 is MGHRA and CDR2 is YSYEKL. There are 14 residues in the CDR3. The V gene lost 0 bases and the J gene lost 8 bases, with 13 bases spanning the gap. CDR3 DNA sequence: TGCGCCAGCAGCCAAGATCGGAATACGTGGGGCTACACCTTC. Translated, it gives CASSQDRNTWGYTF.

The V and J genes are TRBV2 and TRBJ2-3; 10 bases are a match to TRBD2. Germline V CDR1 and CDR2: SNHLY, FYNNEI. This CDR3 contains 19 residues. V was clipped by 6 bases and J by 14 bases; unmatched bases: 29. The CDR3 nucleotides are TGTGCCAGCAGCGAACCAAGCCGCACTAGCGGGGCTAATCACAGATACGCGTATTTT. This gives the protein CASSEPSRTSGANHRYAYF.

This clonotype was found a few times. V usage is TRBV12-3 or TRBV12-4 and J usage is TRBJ2-5; no firm D call. CDR3 length: 13 amino acids. The ends were cut back, 3 bases at V and 5 bases at J, with 10 bases in the middle. In DNA form, the CDR3 reads TGTGCCAGCAGTTTGGGTATCAGGGAGACCCAGTACTTC. Residues: CASSLGIRETQYF.

This clonotype was seen only once. The J gene is TRBJ1-6, the V gene TRBV12-3 or TRBV12-4, with D unclear. This CDR3 comprises 13 residues. V lost 7 bases to trimming and J lost 14 bases, with 18 bases between them. In nucleotides, the CDR3 is TGTGCCAGCACACCATCCCATCGGTGGACCCTCCACTTT. As protein: CASTPSHRWTLHF.

V and J are TRBV24-1 and TRBJ2-4, with 10 bases matching TRBD1. This CDR3 spans 14 amino acids. Germline V gene lookup returns CDR1 KGHDR and CDR2 SFDVKD. V was clipped by 4 bases and J by 7 bases; unmatched bases: 3. DNA for the CDR3: TGTGCCACCAGTGACCCGGGACAGGGGAACATTCAGTACTTC. Amino acid sequence: CATSDPGQGNIQYF.

This chain connects TRBV20-1 to TRBJ1-2; tentatively, D is TRBD1 (6 bases). The CDR3 has 14 amino acids. Trimming took off 3 bases at V and 3 bases at J, with 14 bases between the two ends. Germline values: CDR1 DFQATT, CDR2 SNEGSKA (reference sequence). CDR3 coding DNA: TGCAGTGCTAGTTCGGCGGCAGGGGACTATGGCTACACCTTC. This gives the protein CSASSAAGDYGYTF.

This clonotype occurred a few times. The genes are TRBV13 and TRBJ1-2; D might be TRBD1 (6 bases). V was pared by 7 bases and J by 3 bases, with 9 bases between. Germline CDR1 and CDR2: PRHDT and FYEKMQ (reference sequence). The CDR3 covers 12 residues. The CDR3 DNA sequence: TGTGCCAGCAAAGAGGGGGACTATGGCTACACCTTC. Residues: CASKEGDYGYTF.

The J gene is TRBJ1-2, the V gene TRBV30, with 7 bases identical to TRBD1. J gave up 8 bases and V 2 bases, and 5 bases lay outside the gene matches. From germline, CDR1 is GTSNPN and CDR2 SVGIG (reference sequence). The CDR3 loop spans 12 amino acids. CDR3 nucleotide sequence: TGTGCCTGGAGTAGACAGGGAGGCGGCTACACCTTC. Protein: CAWSRQGGGYTF.

V gene TRBV5-1 combines with J gene TRBJ1-6; D not certain. The CDR3 extends over 16 amino acids. Germline-derived CDR1 and CDR2 are SGHRS and YFSETQ. V was trimmed by 4 bases and J by 7 bases, leaving 18 bases between them. This CDR3 reads CASSPDRPQYNSPLHF. The CDR3 DNA follows: TGCGCCAGCAGCCCTGACCGCCCCCAATACAATTCACCCCTCCACTTT. The entire variable domain, with the rest obtained from reference TRBV5-1 and TRBJ1-6, is as follows: KAGVTQTPRYLIKTRGQQVTLSCSPISGHRSVSWYQQTPGQGLQFLFEYFSETQRNKGNFPGRFSGRQFSNSRSEMNVSTLELGDSALYLCASSPDRPQYNSPLHFGNGTRLTVT.

The chain couples TRBV5-4 to TRBJ2-7; D is ambiguous. The CDR3 has 15 residues. Germline V gene lookup returns CDR1 SGHNT and CDR2 YYREEE (reference sequence). V gave up 0 bases and J gave up 4 bases, with 14 bases separating them. The CDR3 DNA sequence: TGTGCCAGCAGCTTGGGCAACATGCGATCGTACGAGCAGTACTTC. It codes for CASSLGNMRSYEQYF.

The chain joins TRBV5-1 to TRBJ1-2; unclear D gene. Germline V gene lookup returns CDR1 SGHRS and CDR2 YFSETQ. V shed 0 bases and J shed 4 bases, with 10 bases lying between them. This CDR3 region has 14 residues. The CDR3 DNA reads as TGCGCCAGCAGCTTGGACACCGCTGCCTATGGCTACACCTTC. It codes for CASSLDTAAYGYTF. The whole variable domain, filled in from reference TRBV5-1 and TRBJ1-2, reads KAGVTQTPRYLIKTRGQQVTLSCSPISGHRSVSWYQQTPGQGLQFLFEYFSETQRNKGNFPGRFSGRQFSNSRSEMNVSTLELGDSALYLCASSLDTAAYGYTFGSGTRLTVV.

The V gene is TRBV6-1, the J gene TRBJ1-2; a possible D gene is TRBD1 (5 bases). Germline CDR1 and CDR2: MNHNS and SASEGT. The V gene lost 3 bases and the J gene lost 2 bases, with 10 bases spanning the gap. This CDR3 contains 14 residues. The chain's CDR3 is CASSDGSGNYGYTF. As DNA, the CDR3 is TGTGCCAGCAGTGACGGGTCAGGGAACTATGGCTACACCTTC.

The chain couples TRBV3-1 to TRBJ2-4; 10 nucleotides align to TRBD1. The DNA end is more similar to TRBJ2-7, so the J call may be wrong. The CDR3 covers 15 residues. The germline V gene encodes CDR1 LGHDT and CDR2 YNNKEL (reference sequence). CDR3 residues: CASSQDRTGGYEQYF. CDR3 DNA: TGTGCCAGCAGCCAAGATAGGACAGGGGGCTACGAGCAGTACTTC.

V usage is TRBV7-6 and J usage is TRBJ1-4; TRBD1 agrees at 10 bases. Germline trimming cut 3 bases from V and 5 bases from J; bases unmatched to any gene: 6. The CDR3 consists of 16 residues. From germline, CDR1 is SGHVS and CDR2 FNYEAQ. In DNA, the CDR3 is TGTGCCAGCAGCTTGCTAGGACAGGGGGGAAATGAAAAACTGTTTTTT. Translating it yields CASSLLGQGGNEKLFF.

V is TRBV20-1 and J is TRBJ1-6; D gene ambiguous. From germline, CDR1 is DFQATT and CDR2 SNEGSKA (reference sequence). Trimming left V 1 base short and J 10 bases short, with 11 bases between. CDR3 length equals 13 residues. The CDR3 nucleotides read TGCAGTGCTAGAGCGGGCGGCCGATCACCCCTCCACTTT. This sequence encodes CSARAGGRSPLHF.